The next 20 T cell receptor beta chains were all read from a single sample in a study of blood T cell repertoires in COVID-19 (dated by TCRdb to about 2020). The library was built by means of the immunoSEQ multiplex PCR assay. TCRdb obtained this table from immuneACCESS and retained in-frame rearrangements with V and J assigned. These tables miss some clones; where compared with another copy, unresolved V genes account for less than half of the shortfall, and the remainder is unexplained. For this sample there are approximately 350,000 clones; under 95% appear just once. Roughly 3.5% of the sample is taken by the ten largest. Sequenced sample: peripheral blood. Every receptor here comes from a woman aged 18-29 years who had recovered from COVID-19.

V gene TRBV9 combines with J gene TRBJ1-5; D perhaps matches TRBD1 (5 bases). V gave up 1 base and J gave up 8 bases, with 13 bases separating them. CDR1 SGDLS and CDR2 YYNGEE come from the germline V gene. This CDR3 contains 14 residues. The CDR3 is CASSVTGRGEPQHF. In DNA form, the CDR3 reads TGTGCCAGCAGCGTAACAGGTAGAGGTGAGCCCCAGCATTTT.

The chain combines TRBV7-9 with TRBJ2-5, with D possibly TRBD2 on 6 matching bases. Germline CDR1 and CDR2: SEHNR and FQNEAQ (reference sequence). The V end lost 1 base, the J end lost 4 bases, and 13 bases lay between the germline ends. The CDR3 has 15 amino acids. CDR3 DNA sequence: TGTGCCAGCAGCTTAGGGAGGGCTATGGGAGAGACCCAGTACTTC. Its protein product is CASSLGRAMGETQYF. The complete variable domain, with remaining parts taken from reference TRBV7-9 and TRBJ2-5, reads DTGVSQNPRHKITKRGQNVTFRCDPISEHNRLYWYRQTLGQGPEFLTYFQNEAQLEKSRLLSDRFSAERPKGSFSTLEIQRTEQGDSAMYLCASSLGRAMGETQYFGPGTRLLVL.

The chain has TRBV19 and TRBJ1-1; 8 bases are shared with TRBD1. After removal of 6 bases from V and 0 bases from J, the junction contained 3 bases not matched to a gene. This CDR3 comprises 14 residues. CDR1 and CDR2 (germline): LNHDA, SQIVND (reference sequence). Here the CDR3 reads CASRNRGMNTEAFF. CDR3 DNA sequence: TGTGCCAGTAGGAACAGGGGGATGAACACTGAAGCTTTCTTT. Filled out from reference TRBV19 and TRBJ1-1, the complete variable domain reads DGGITQSPKYLFRKEGQNVTLSCEQNLNHDAMYWYRQDPGQGLRLIYYSQIVNDFQKGDIAEGYSVSREKKESFPLTVTSAQKNPTAFYLCASRNRGMNTEAFFGQGTRLTVV.

The chain has TRBV6-5 and TRBJ2-5, with a possible D match to TRBD2 (5 bases). The CDR3 loop spans 15 amino acids. Trimming left V 5 bases short and J 5 bases short, with 18 bases between. Germline lookup yields CDR1 MNHEY and CDR2 SVGAGI. CDR3 sequence: CASSPAVAPGETQYF. The CDR3 DNA follows: TGTGCCAGCAGTCCGGCTGTGGCCCCGGGGGAGACCCAGTACTTC.

V usage is TRBV28 and J usage is TRBJ1-5; TRBD1 matches 11 bases. With V trimmed by 5 bases and J by 6 bases, 3 bases remained unmatched. The V gene's germline CDR1 is MDHEN and CDR2 SYDVKM. The CDR3 extends over 14 amino acids. The CDR3 reads CASSMGTGGQPQHF. DNA of the CDR3: TGTGCCAGCAGTATGGGGACAGGGGGTCAGCCCCAGCATTTT.

The genes are TRBV28 and TRBJ2-1; 11 positions match TRBD2. Trimming cost V 6 bases and J 6 bases; bases outside gene matches: 4. The CDR3 has 14 amino acids. Germline assignment: CDR1 MDHEN and CDR2 SYDVKM. The CDR3 spells CASRTSGTVNEQFF. In nucleotides, the CDR3 is TGTGCCAGCAGGACTAGCGGGACCGTCAATGAGCAGTTCTTC.

The chain carries TRBV29-1 and TRBJ1-1; 9 bases map to TRBD1. V gave up 6 bases and J gave up 7 bases; unmatched junction bases: 12. Germline V lookup: CDR1 SQVTM, CDR2 ANQGSEA. This CDR3 has 14 amino acids. CDR3 bases: TGCAGCGTCGTTAGTCACAGGGGGCTGGATGAAGCTTTCTTT. Translation: CSVVSHRGLDEAFF.

The chain is built from TRBV2 and TRBJ1-2; 9 bases fit TRBD1. Germline V CDR1 and CDR2: SNHLY, FYNNEI. V lost 6 bases, J lost 6 bases, and 5 bases stayed unmatched. The CDR3 runs to 13 residues. In DNA form, the CDR3 reads TGTGCCAGCAGACGGGGACAGGGTAATGGCTACACCTTC. It is translated as CASRRGQGNGYTF. The full variable domain, in which reference TRBV2 and TRBJ1-2 provide the parts outside the CDR3, is EPEVTQTPSHQVTQMGQEVILRCVPISNHLYFYWYRQILGQKVEFLVSFYNNEISEKSEIFDDQFSVERPDGSNFTLKIRSTKLEDSAMYFCASRRGQGNGYTFGSGTRLTVV.

The V gene is TRBV11-2, the J gene TRBJ2-7, with TRBD2 identical over 10 bases. Germline V CDR1 and CDR2: SGHAT, FQNNGV. V shed 2 bases and J 6 bases; nucleotides not matched to a gene: 7. CDR3 length equals 15 residues. CDR3 region: CASSLTAQREGEQYV. CDR3 bases: TGTGCCAGCAGCTTAACTGCCCAGCGGGAGGGCGAGCAGTACGTC.

The chain employs TRBV11-2 and TRBJ1-2; 8 bases fit TRBD1. Trimming took 4 bases from V and 1 from J; bases not matched to a gene: 8. CDR3 length equals 16 residues. Germline V lookup: CDR1 SGHAT, CDR2 FQNNGV. The CDR3 protein is CASSSPRDRNNYGYTF. The CDR3 DNA follows: TGTGCCAGCAGCTCGCCACGGGACAGGAATAACTATGGCTACACCTTC.

V and J are TRBV11-2 and TRBJ1-4; no firm D call. The CDR3 extends over 13 amino acids. Germline V gives CDR1 SGHAT, CDR2 FQNNGV. Deletions cut 4 bases from V and 8 bases from J, with 11 bases between. CDR3 in amino acids: CASSSGWEEKLFF. The CDR3 DNA reads as TGTGCCAGCAGCTCTGGGTGGGAGGAAAAACTGTTTTTT.

The chain is built from TRBV3-1 (or the pseudogene TRBV3-2) and TRBJ1-1, with D perhaps TRBD1 (5 bases). CDR3 length: 14 residues. The ends were cut back, 0 bases at V and 6 bases at J, with 11 bases in the middle. Germline assignment: CDR1 LGHDT and CDR2 YNNKEL (reference sequence). CDR3 residues: CASSQERGIPEAFF. In nucleotides, the CDR3 is TGTGCCAGCAGCCAAGAGCGGGGGATCCCTGAAGCTTTCTTT.

This rearrangement joins TRBV19 to TRBJ1-3; D call uncertain. Germline V gene lookup returns CDR1 LNHDA and CDR2 SQIVND (reference sequence). The CDR3 spans 14 residues. V was shortened by 9 bases and J by 2 bases, with 14 bases between the two germline ends. The CDR3 spells CASERRTTGNTIYF. CDR3 sequence (DNA): TGTGCCAGCGAACGAAGGACTACTGGAAACACCATATATTTT.

The chain employs TRBV24-1 and TRBJ1-5, with 10 bases lining up with TRBD1. The germline gives CDR1 KGHDR, CDR2 SFDVKD. The V gene end was trimmed by 7 bases and the J gene end by 2 bases; junction bases not matched to a gene: 4. This CDR3 contains 15 residues. The CDR3 is CATSLGQGGNQPQHF. CDR3 nucleotide sequence: TGTGCCACCAGCCTAGGACAGGGGGGCAATCAGCCCCAGCATTTT.

The chain recombines TRBV14 with TRBJ2-1, with a possible D match to TRBD2 (6 bases). Germline V gives CDR1 SGHDN, CDR2 FVKESK. V lost 0 bases to trimming and J lost 3 bases, with 15 bases between them. This CDR3 is built from 17 residues. The CDR3 is CASSQDIKRAYYNEQFF. The DNA of the CDR3 is TGTGCCAGCAGCCAAGACATCAAGCGGGCTTACTACAATGAGCAGTTCTTC. Variable domain in full (rest from reference TRBV14 and TRBJ2-1): EAGVTQFPSHSVIEKGQTVTLRCDPISGHDNLYWYRRVMGKEIKFLLHFVKESKQDESGMPNNRFLAERTGGTYSTLKVQPAELEDSGVYFCASSQDIKRAYYNEQFFGPGTRLTVL.

The rearrangement links TRBV27 to TRBJ1-2, with 11 bases aligning to TRBD1. Trimming cost V 5 bases and J 4 bases; bases outside gene matches: 6. There are 15 residues in the CDR3. CDR1 and CDR2 from the germline V gene are MNHEY and SMNVEV (reference sequence). CDR3 DNA sequence: TGTGCCAGCAGTCCGGGACAGGGGGTGGCCTATGGCTACACCTTC. This encodes CASSPGQGVAYGYTF.

The chain is built from TRBV11-3 and TRBJ2-3; 12 bases map to TRBD2. Per germline, CDR1 SGHNT and CDR2 YENEEA. The J segment lost 1 base and the V segment lost 3 bases, leaving 2 bases of the junction unmatched. The CDR3 runs 16 residues. CDR3 loop: CASSLLAGGGTDTQYF. CDR3 in DNA: TGTGCCAGCAGCTTGCTAGCGGGAGGGGGCACAGATACGCAGTATTTT.

A note on this clone: Other DNA sequences in this specimen translate into the identical CDR3. The chain employs TRBV4-3 and TRBJ1-2; D possibly corresponds to TRBD1 (5 bases). The CDR3 loop spans 13 amino acids. Deletions cut 0 bases from V and 8 bases from J, with 10 bases between. From germline, CDR1 is LGHNA and CDR2 YSLEER. The CDR3 sequence: CASSQDRVGGYTF. The DNA for the CDR3 is TGCGCCAGCAGCCAAGACAGGGTGGGGGGCTACACCTTC.

The genes are TRBV10-1 and TRBJ2-1, with 14 bases fitting TRBD2. Per the germline V gene, CDR1 is WNHNN and CDR2 is SYGVQD (reference sequence). V dropped 6 bases and J dropped 4; count of bases not matched to a gene: 8. This CDR3 has 17 amino acids. CDR3 sequence: CASSPGLAGERYNEQFF. CDR3 DNA sequence: TGCGCCAGCAGCCCGGGACTAGCGGGAGAAAGGTACAATGAGCAGTTCTTC.

The chain links TRBV29-1 to TRBJ1-2; 12 bases are shared with TRBD1. The germline CDR1 and CDR2 sequences are SQVTM and ANQGSEA. J gave up 6 bases and V 7 bases, and 12 bases lay outside the gene matches. The CDR3 runs to 15 residues. CDR3 DNA sequence: TGCAGCGCCTTCCTGAGGGGACAGGGGGCCCATGGCTACACCTTC. It is translated as CSAFLRGQGAHGYTF.